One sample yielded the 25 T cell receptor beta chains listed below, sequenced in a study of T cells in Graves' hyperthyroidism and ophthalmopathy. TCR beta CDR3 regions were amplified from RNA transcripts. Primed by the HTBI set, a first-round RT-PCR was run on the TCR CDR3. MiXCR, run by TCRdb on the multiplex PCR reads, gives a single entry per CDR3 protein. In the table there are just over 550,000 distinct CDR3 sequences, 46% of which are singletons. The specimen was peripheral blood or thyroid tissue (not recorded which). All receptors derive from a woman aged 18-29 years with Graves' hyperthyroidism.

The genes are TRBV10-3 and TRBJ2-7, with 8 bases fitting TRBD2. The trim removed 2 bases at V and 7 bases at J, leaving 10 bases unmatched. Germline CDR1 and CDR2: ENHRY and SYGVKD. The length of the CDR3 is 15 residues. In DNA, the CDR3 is TGTGCCATCAGTGAGGTTGCGGGAGGCGCCGGGGAGCAGTACTTC. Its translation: CAISEVAGGAGEQYF.

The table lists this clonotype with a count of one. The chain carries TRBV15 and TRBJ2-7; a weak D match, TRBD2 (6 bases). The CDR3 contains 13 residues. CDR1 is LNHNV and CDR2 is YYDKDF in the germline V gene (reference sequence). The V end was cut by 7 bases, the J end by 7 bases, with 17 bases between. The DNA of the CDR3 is TGTGCCACCACGCCTGATACTGGGAGGGAGCAGTACTTC. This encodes CATTPDTGREQYF.

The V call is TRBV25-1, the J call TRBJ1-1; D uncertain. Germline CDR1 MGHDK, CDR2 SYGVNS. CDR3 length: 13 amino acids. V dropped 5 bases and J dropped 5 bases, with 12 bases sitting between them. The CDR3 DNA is TGTGCCAGCAGTTTCAGGACGGGAACTGAAGCTTTCTTT. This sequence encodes CASSFRTGTEAFF.

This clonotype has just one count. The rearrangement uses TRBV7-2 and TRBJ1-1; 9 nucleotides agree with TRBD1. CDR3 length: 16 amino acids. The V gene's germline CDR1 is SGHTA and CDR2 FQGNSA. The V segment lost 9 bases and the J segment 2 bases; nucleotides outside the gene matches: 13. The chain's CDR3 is CASSLRTGVLNTEAFF. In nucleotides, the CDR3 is TGTGCCAGTAGTCTTCGGACAGGGGTATTAAACACTGAAGCTTTCTTT.

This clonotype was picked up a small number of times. The CDR3 bases are TGTGCCAGCAGCGTAGGGGCCGGGGGGAATGAAAAACTGTTTTTT. It codes for CASSVGAGGNEKLFF. The chain uses TRBV9 and TRBJ1-4; TRBD1 might be the D (5 bases). In germline, CDR1 is SGDLS, CDR2 YYNGEE. Trimming removed 0 bases at V and 5 bases at J, with 11 bases between. This CDR3 has 15 residues.

The CDR3 region is CASSVGATGTTQYF. Written as DNA, the CDR3 is TGTGCCAGCAGTGTAGGGGCTACCGGGACGACCCAGTACTTC. This chain connects TRBV25-1 to TRBJ2-5, with D perhaps given as TRBD1 or TRBD2 (5 bases each). Per germline, CDR1 MGHDK and CDR2 SYGVNS. Trimming shortened V by 4 bases and J by 7 bases, and 16 bases separated the two germline ends. The CDR3 is made up of 14 amino acids.

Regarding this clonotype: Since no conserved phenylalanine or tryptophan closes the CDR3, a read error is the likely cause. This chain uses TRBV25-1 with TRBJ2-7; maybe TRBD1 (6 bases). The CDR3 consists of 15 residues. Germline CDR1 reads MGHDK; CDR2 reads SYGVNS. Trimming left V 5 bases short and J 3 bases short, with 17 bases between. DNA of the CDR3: TGTGCCAGCAGTTACCTTGGCAGGGGCCGCTACGAGCAGTACCTC. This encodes CASSYLGRGRYEQYL.

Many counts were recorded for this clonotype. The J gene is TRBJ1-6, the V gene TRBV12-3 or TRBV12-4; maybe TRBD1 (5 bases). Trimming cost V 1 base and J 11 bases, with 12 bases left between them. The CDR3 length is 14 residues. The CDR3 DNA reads TGTGCCAGCAGTTTAGGCACAGCGGGGGCACCCCTCCACTTT. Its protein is CASSLGTAGAPLHF.

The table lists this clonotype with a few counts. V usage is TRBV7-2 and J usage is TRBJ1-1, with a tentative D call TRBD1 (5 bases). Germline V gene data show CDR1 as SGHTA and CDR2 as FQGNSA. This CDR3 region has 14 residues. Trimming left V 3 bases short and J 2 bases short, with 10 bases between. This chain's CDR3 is CASSFLRENTEAFF. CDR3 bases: TGTGCCAGCAGCTTCCTCAGGGAAAACACTGAAGCTTTCTTT.

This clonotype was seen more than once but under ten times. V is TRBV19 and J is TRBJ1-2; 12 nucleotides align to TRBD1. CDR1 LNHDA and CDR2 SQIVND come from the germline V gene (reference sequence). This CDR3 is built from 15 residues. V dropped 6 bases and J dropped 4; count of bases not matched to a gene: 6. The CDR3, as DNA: TGTGCCAGTAGGGGGGACAGGGGGCCCATCTATGGCTACACCTTC. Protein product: CASRGDRGPIYGYTF.

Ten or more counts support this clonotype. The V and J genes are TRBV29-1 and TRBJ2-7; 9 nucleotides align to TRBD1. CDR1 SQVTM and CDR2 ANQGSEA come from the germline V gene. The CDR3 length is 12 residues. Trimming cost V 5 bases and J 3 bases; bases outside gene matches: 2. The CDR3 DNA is TGCAGCGTTACGACAGGGGGCTACGAGCAGTACTTC. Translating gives CSVTTGGYEQYF.

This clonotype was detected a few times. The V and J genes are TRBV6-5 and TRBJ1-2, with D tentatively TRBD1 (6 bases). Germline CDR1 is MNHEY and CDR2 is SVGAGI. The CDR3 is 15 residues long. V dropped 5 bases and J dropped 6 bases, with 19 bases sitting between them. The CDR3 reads CASSPRPQGLDGYTF. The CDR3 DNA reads TGTGCCAGCAGTCCTCGCCCACAGGGTTTGGATGGCTACACCTTC.

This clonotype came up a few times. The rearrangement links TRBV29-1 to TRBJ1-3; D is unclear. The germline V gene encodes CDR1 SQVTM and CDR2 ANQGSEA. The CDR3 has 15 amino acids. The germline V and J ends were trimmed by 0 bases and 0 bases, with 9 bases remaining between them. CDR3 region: CSVEDTSDSGNTIYF. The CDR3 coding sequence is TGCAGCGTTGAAGATACAAGTGACTCTGGAAACACCATATATTTT.

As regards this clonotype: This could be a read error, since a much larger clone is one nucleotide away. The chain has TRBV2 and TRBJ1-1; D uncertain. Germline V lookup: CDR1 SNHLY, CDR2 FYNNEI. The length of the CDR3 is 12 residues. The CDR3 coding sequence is TGTGCCAGAAGTGAGACGAACACTGAAGCTTTCTTT. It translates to CARSETNTEAFF.

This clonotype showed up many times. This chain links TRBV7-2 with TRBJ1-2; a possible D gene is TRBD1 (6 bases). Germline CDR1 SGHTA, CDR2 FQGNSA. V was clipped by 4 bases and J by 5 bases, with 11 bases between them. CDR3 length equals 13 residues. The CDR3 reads CASSSRDKYGYTF. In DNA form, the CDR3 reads TGTGCCAGCAGCTCCCGGGACAAGTATGGCTACACCTTC.

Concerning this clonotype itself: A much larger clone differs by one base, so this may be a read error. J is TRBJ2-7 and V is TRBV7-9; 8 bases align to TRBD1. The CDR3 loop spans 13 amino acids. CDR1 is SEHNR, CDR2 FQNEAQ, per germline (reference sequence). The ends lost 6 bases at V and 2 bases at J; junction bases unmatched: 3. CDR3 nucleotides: TGTGCCAGCAGGTCGGGACAGGCCTACGAGCAGTACTTC. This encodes CASRSGQAYEQYF. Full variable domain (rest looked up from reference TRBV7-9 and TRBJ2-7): DTGVSQNPRHKITKRGQNVTFRCDPISEHNRLYWYRQTLGQGPEFLTYFQNEAQLEKSRLLSDRFSAERPKGSFSTLEIQRTEQGDSAMYLCASRSGQAYEQYFGPGTRLTVT.

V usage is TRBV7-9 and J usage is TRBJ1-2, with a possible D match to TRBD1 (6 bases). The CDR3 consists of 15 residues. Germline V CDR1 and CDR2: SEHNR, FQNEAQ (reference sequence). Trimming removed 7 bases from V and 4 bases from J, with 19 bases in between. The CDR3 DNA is TGTGCCAGCAACTCCCACAGGGTCCGCGGCTATGGCTACACCTTC. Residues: CASNSHRVRGYGYTF.

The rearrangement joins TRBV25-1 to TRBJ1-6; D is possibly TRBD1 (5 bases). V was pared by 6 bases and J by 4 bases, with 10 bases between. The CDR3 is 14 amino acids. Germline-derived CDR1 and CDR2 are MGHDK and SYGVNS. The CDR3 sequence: CASRGAGYNSPLHF. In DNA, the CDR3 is TGTGCCAGCAGAGGGGCAGGGTATAATTCACCCCTCCACTTT.

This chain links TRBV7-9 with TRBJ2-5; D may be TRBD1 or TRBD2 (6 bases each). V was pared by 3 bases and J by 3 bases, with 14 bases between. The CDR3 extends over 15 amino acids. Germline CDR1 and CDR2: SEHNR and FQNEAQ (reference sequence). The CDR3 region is CASSFWPGAKETQYF. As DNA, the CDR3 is TGTGCCAGCAGCTTTTGGCCGGGGGCAAAAGAGACCCAGTACTTC.

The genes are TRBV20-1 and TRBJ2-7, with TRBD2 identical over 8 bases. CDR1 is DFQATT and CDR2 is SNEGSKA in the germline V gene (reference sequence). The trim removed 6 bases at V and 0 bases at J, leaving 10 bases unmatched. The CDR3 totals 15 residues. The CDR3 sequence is CSARWESGSSYEQYF. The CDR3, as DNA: TGCAGTGCCCGTTGGGAGAGCGGGAGCTCCTACGAGCAGTACTTC.

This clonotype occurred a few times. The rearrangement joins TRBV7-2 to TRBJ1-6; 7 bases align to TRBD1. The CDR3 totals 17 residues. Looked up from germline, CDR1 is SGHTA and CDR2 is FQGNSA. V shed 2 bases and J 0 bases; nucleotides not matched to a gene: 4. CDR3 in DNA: TGTGCCAGCAGCTTACGACAGGGATCCTCCTATAATTCACCCCTCCACTTT. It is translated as CASSLRQGSSYNSPLHF.

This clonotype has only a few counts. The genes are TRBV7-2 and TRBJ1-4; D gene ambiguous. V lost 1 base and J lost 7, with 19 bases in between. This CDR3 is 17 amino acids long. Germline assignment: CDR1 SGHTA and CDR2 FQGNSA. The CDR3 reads CASSLEVTSLPTEKLFF. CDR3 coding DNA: TGTGCCAGCAGCTTAGAAGTGACGTCCCTACCAACTGAAAAACTGTTTTTT. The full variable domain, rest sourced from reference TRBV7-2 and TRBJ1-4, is GAGVSQSPSNKVTEKGKDVELRCDPISGHTALYWYRQSLGQGLEFLIYFQGNSAPDKSGLPSDRFSAERTGGSVSTLTIQRTQQEDSAVYLCASSLEVTSLPTEKLFFGSGTQLSVL.

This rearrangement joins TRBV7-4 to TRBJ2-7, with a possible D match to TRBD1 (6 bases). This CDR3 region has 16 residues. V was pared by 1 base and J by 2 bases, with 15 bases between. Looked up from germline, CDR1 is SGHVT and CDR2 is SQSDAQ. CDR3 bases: TGTGCCAGCAGCTTAGAATTTCAGGCAGGGGCCTACGAGCAGTACTTC. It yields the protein CASSLEFQAGAYEQYF.

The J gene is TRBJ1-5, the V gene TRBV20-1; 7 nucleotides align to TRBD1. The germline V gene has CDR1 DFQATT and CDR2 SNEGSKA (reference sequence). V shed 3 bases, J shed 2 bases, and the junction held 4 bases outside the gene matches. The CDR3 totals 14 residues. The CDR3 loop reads CSASPGQGNQPQHF. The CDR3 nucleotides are TGCAGTGCTAGCCCTGGACAGGGCAATCAGCCCCAGCATTTT.

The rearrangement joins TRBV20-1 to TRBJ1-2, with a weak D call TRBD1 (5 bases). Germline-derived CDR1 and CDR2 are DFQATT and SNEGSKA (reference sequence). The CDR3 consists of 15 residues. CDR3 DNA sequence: TGCAGCTCTTCCGATAAGGGGACCCTTAACTATGGCTACACCTTC. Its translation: CSSSDKGTLNYGYTF.